The rows below give T cell receptor beta chains drawn from one sample of a study of blood T cell repertoires in COVID-19. Clones were read by immunoSEQ multiplex PCR, and TCRdb kept only the in-frame ones, dropping some. Here the sample spans roughly 170,000 clones, roughly four fifths being singletons. Sequencing input: PBMCs or T cells enriched from blood (not recorded which). The receptors were sampled from a man aged 45-60 years who had recovered from COVID-19. CDR3s leave out the opening cysteine and the closing phenylalanine or tryptophan. Size is stated for part of the rows, as once, few or many counts, or as a class when the clone is expanded.

V	size	CDR3
TRBV29-1	-	SVLGGNTEAF
TRBV19	-	ASSIRRPGDTQY
TRBV11-2	once	ASSRPGPNEKLF
TRBV12-3/TRBV12-4	-	ASKRRADTEAF
TRBV7-9	-	ASSRTSGGDTDTQY
TRBV20-1	-	SARWGDEQF
TRBV7-2	-	ASSPGLAPDTQY
TRBV2	-	ASRRIALNTEAF
TRBV28	few	ASSVAGAGTEAF
TRBV19	-	ASSNQGGSPLH
TRBV6-2/TRBV6-3	many	ASSPRGRGASYEQY
TRBV11-2	-	ASSPSHRQGSLT
TRBV2	-	ASSGQGETF
TRBV18	-	ASSPPGQGLESPPLH
TRBV11-1	-	ASSLAAGSSGNTIY
TRBV12-5	-	ASGLVTYRDNSPLH
TRBV11-2	-	ASSRGQTSAEAF